The 21 T cell receptor beta chains given below trace back to one sample, sequenced in a study of T cells in Graves' hyperthyroidism and ophthalmopathy (dated by TCRdb to the late 2010s). The library came from multiplex PCR. TCRdb shows the sequencer as Illumina HiSeq 2000. The TCR beta CDR3 regions were amplified from RNA transcripts. For the first round of RT-PCR on the TCR CDR3, the HTBI primer set was used together with the Qiagen OneStep RT-PCR kit. TCRdb cleaned the public reads at Q25 with fastp, built clones with MiXCR and kept in-frame beta chains. Each entry is one CDR3 protein sequence, shown with its most common DNA and genes. The table for this sample lists hundreds of thousands of distinct CDR3 sequences; approximately 15% of them were counted only once. The ten top clones hold about 15% of the sample. Specimen: blood. The receptors were gathered from a woman in her thirties or forties with Graves' hyperthyroidism.

In its sample, this clonotype was seen a few times. The rearrangement links TRBV6-5 to TRBJ2-5; D call uncertain. The CDR3 is 14 amino acids. V gave up 0 bases and J gave up 2 bases, with 7 bases separating them. Germline V lookup: CDR1 MNHEY, CDR2 SVGAGI. The CDR3 reads CASSYSPGQETQYF. Written as DNA, the CDR3 is TGTGCCAGCAGTTACTCACCAGGACAAGAGACCCAGTACTTC.

This clonotype was seen repeatedly, ten times or more. V and J are TRBV7-9 and TRBJ2-5, with 10 positions matching TRBD1. Germline-derived CDR1 and CDR2 are SEHNR and FQNEAQ (reference sequence). The CDR3 contains 15 residues. Trimming cost V 3 bases and J 3 bases; bases outside gene matches: 4. As DNA, the CDR3 is TGTGCCAGCAGCTTTGATGGGACAGGGGAAGAGACCCAGTACTTC. Residues: CASSFDGTGEETQYF.

This chain uses TRBV10-3 with TRBJ2-5, with no clear D. Trimming removed 0 bases from V and 4 bases from J, with 6 bases in between. Germline CDR1 reads ENHRY; CDR2 reads SYGVKD. The length of the CDR3 is 13 residues. The CDR3 loop is CAISESESETQYF. For the CDR3, the DNA is TGTGCCATCAGTGAGTCGGAATCAGAGACCCAGTACTTC.

The chain combines TRBV7-2 with TRBJ1-5, with no clear D. V lost 3 bases and J 2 bases, leaving 11 bases between the germline ends. This CDR3 contains 15 residues. CDR1 is SGHTA, CDR2 FQGNSA, per germline. CDR3 DNA: TGTGCCAGCAGCTTTGAGGGAGAAGGCAATCAGCCCCAGCATTTT. Its protein product is CASSFEGEGNQPQHF.

This clonotype has a handful of counts. The rearrangement uses TRBV29-1 and TRBJ1-3; the match to TRBD1 covers 7 bases. Germline V gene lookup returns CDR1 SQVTM and CDR2 ANQGSEA. This CDR3 has 13 residues. With 4 bases clipped from V and 4 bases from J, the junction kept 4 bases outside the gene matches. In DNA form, the CDR3 reads TGCAGCGTTGTAGACAGGGCCGGAAACACCATATATTTT. Translation: CSVVDRAGNTIYF.

This clonotype was picked up many times. V is TRBV4-1 and J is TRBJ2-3; D is unclear. CDR1 and CDR2 (germline): MGHRA, YSYEKL. The CDR3 consists of 13 residues. V lost 4 bases and J 0 bases, leaving 5 bases between the germline ends. The CDR3 region is CASSPHSTDTQYF. The CDR3 DNA reads as TGCGCCAGCAGCCCGCACAGCACAGATACGCAGTATTTT.

This clonotype was counted at least ten times. J is TRBJ1-5 and V is TRBV11-2; D is unclear. The CDR3 runs to 14 residues. Trimming cost V 6 bases and J 7 bases, with 16 bases left between them. Per the germline V gene, CDR1 is SGHAT and CDR2 is FQNNGV. Here the CDR3 DNA reads TGTGCCAGCAGTCTCGTGGGGAAGTGGCAGCCCCAGCATTTT. Translation gives CASSLVGKWQPQHF.

Note on this clonotype: This may arise from a read error, as a much more abundant clone is one base away. This chain uses TRBV30 with TRBJ2-7; 7 bases line up with TRBD2. Germline V gene lookup returns CDR1 GTSNPN and CDR2 SVGIG (reference sequence). J was trimmed by 7 bases and V by 1 base; bases with no gene match: 4. This CDR3 is 12 amino acids long. CDR3 residues: CAWSETSNEQYF. CDR3 coding DNA: TGTGCCTGGAGTGAGACTAGCAATGAGCAGTACTTC.

This clonotype was seen a few times. This sequence joins TRBV6-1 and TRBJ2-7, with D maybe TRBD1 (6 bases). V gave up 6 bases and J gave up 5 bases, with 17 bases separating them. There are 14 residues in the CDR3. The V gene's germline CDR1 is MNHNS and CDR2 SASEGT. CDR3 nucleotide sequence: TGTGCCAGCAGCCTTACAGGGACCCGGGACGAGCAGTACTTC. Translated, it gives CASSLTGTRDEQYF.

This clonotype came up many times. V usage is TRBV9 and J usage is TRBJ1-1; D remains ambiguous. V dropped 0 bases and J dropped 1 base, with 10 bases sitting between them. Germline loops: CDR1 SGDLS, CDR2 YYNGEE. The CDR3 has 15 amino acids. CDR3 residues: CASSVEPVGNTEAFF. In nucleotides, the CDR3 is TGTGCCAGCAGCGTAGAGCCAGTCGGGAACACTGAAGCTTTCTTT.

There are a few counts of this clonotype. The CDR3 DNA reads TGCAGCGCTGCCGGACAGGGGGCTCCTGGCACTGAAGCTTTCTTT. It codes for CSAAGQGAPGTEAFF. The chain couples TRBV29-1 to TRBJ1-1, with 11 bases fitting TRBD1. The CDR3 length is 15 residues. The J segment lost 4 bases and the V segment lost 7 bases, leaving 11 bases of the junction unmatched. Per germline, CDR1 SQVTM and CDR2 ANQGSEA. The full variable domain, rest sourced from reference TRBV29-1 and TRBJ1-1, is SAVISQKPSRDICQRGTSLTIQCQVDSQVTMMFWYRQQPGQSLTLIATANQGSEATYESGFVIDKFPISRPNLTFSTLTVSNMSPEDSSIYLCSAAGQGAPGTEAFFGQGTRLTVV.

This clonotype was counted at least ten times. This chain connects TRBV20-1 to TRBJ1-6; 10 bases map to TRBD1. The trim removed 6 bases at V and 8 bases at J, leaving 10 bases unmatched. This CDR3 is built from 15 residues. Germline CDR1 reads DFQATT; CDR2 reads SNEGSKA (reference sequence). The CDR3 coding sequence is TGCAGTGCGAGTCGGGGACAGGGGATGGATTCACCCCTCCACTTT. It encodes CSASRGQGMDSPLHF.

This clonotype was detected ten times or more. The CDR3 sequence is CASSPGRVAGYQETQYF. The CDR3, as DNA: TGTGCCAGCAGTCCCGGGAGGGTAGCGGGATATCAAGAGACCCAGTACTTC. This sequence joins TRBV12-3 or TRBV12-4 and TRBJ2-5; 8 bases map to TRBD2. Trimming removed 5 bases from V and 2 bases from J; junction bases left unmatched: 13. There are 17 residues in the CDR3.

This clonotype was recorded many times. CDR3 loop: CASSLAWTNQETQYF. CDR3 nucleotides: TGTGCCAGCAGCTTGGCCTGGACAAACCAAGAGACCCAGTACTTC. V is TRBV11-3 and J is TRBJ2-5, with D maybe TRBD1 (5 bases). Germline V CDR1 and CDR2: SGHNT, YENEEA. The CDR3 spans 15 residues. Trimming shortened V by 3 bases and J by 0 bases, and 11 bases separated the two germline ends.

Many counts were recorded for this clonotype. The chain carries TRBV12-3 or TRBV12-4 and TRBJ1-5; TRBD1 might be the D (6 bases). The V gene lost 8 bases and the J gene lost 4 bases, with 24 bases spanning the gap. The CDR3 totals 17 residues. Here the CDR3 DNA reads TGTGCCAGCTCTTCGGTAGGGGGGGGGCAAGGGAATCAGCCCCAGCATTTT. This sequence encodes CASSSVGGGQGNQPQHF.

This clonotype was detected many times. The rearrangement links TRBV5-1 to TRBJ2-7; the D gene is possibly TRBD1 (6 bases). The CDR3 totals 17 residues. V shed 4 bases and J shed 7 bases, with 27 bases lying between them. The germline gives CDR1 SGHRS, CDR2 YFSETQ. CDR3 sequence reads: CASSPPHSRGPFWEQYF. The CDR3, as DNA: TGCGCCAGCAGCCCACCCCACAGCAGGGGACCGTTCTGGGAGCAGTACTTC.

This clonotype has ten or more counts. The V and J genes are TRBV2 and TRBJ2-3; 9 bases are a match to TRBD1. Trimming cost V 6 bases and J 1 base; bases outside gene matches: 5. The CDR3 length is 15 residues. Germline V gene lookup returns CDR1 SNHLY and CDR2 FYNNEI. CDR3 loop: CASSRQGDGTDTQYF. In nucleotides, the CDR3 is TGTGCCAGCAGCAGACAGGGGGACGGCACAGATACGCAGTATTTT.

This clonotype occurred a few times. The CDR3 nucleotides are TGTGCCAGCAGCCAAACCGGACCAATGGAGCCCCAGCATTTT. This codes for CASSQTGPMEPQHF. The J gene is TRBJ1-5, the V gene TRBV4-2; D is undetermined. Germline loops: CDR1 LGHNA, CDR2 YNFKEQ. The V gene lost 2 bases and the J gene lost 8 bases, with 13 bases spanning the gap. The length of the CDR3 is 14 residues.

In its sample, this clonotype was seen a few times. The chain combines TRBV20-1 with TRBJ2-1, with no clear D. In germline, CDR1 is DFQATT, CDR2 SNEGSKA (reference sequence). The CDR3 length is 15 residues. Between the trimmed V and J ends, which lost 3 bases and 0 bases, there was a span of 12 bases. DNA for the CDR3: TGCAGTGCTAGCGGAAGCACCATCTCCTACAATGAGCAGTTCTTC. Protein: CSASGSTISYNEQFF.

The V and J genes are TRBV20-1 and TRBJ2-2, with 8 bases lining up with TRBD1. From germline, CDR1 is DFQATT and CDR2 SNEGSKA (reference sequence). V shed 4 bases, J shed 6 bases, and the junction held 1 base outside the gene matches. The CDR3 sequence is 12 residues long. CDR3 sequence (DNA): TGCAGTGCTACAGGGGGCTCCGGGGAGCTGTTTTTT. It yields the protein CSATGGSGELFF.

This clonotype was seen a handful of times. This chain connects TRBV11-1 to TRBJ2-7; 11 positions agree with TRBD2. The ends lost 5 bases at V and 2 bases at J; junction bases unmatched: 5. The germline gives CDR1 SGHAT, CDR2 FQDESV (reference sequence). The CDR3 runs 15 residues. The CDR3 coding sequence is TGTGCCAGCAGCCCGACTAGCGGGGCCCCCTACGAGCAGTACTTC. It codes for CASSPTSGAPYEQYF.